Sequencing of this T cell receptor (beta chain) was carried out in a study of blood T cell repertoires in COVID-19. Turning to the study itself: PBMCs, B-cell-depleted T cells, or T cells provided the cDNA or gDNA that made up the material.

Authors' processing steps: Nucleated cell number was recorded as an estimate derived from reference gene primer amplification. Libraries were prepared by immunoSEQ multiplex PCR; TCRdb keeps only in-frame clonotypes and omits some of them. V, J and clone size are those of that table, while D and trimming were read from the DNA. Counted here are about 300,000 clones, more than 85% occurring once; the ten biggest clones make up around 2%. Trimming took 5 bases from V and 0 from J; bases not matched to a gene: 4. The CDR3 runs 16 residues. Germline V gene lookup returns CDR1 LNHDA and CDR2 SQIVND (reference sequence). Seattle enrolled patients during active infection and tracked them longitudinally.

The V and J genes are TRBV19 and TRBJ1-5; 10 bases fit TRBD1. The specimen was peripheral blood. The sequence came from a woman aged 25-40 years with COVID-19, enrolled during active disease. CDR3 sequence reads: CASSYDRGLSNQPQHF. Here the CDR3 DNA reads TGTGCCAGTAGTTACGACAGGGGGCTTAGCAATCAGCCCCAGCATTTT.